This T cell receptor beta chain was found in a study of control samples from healthy donors and cancer patients. Repertoires were generated with immunoSEQ multiplex PCR, while TCRdb's copy carries only in-frame clones and drops some. The top ten hold around 15% of the sample, which has approximately 150,000 clones, approximately 94% seen once. The germline V gene has CDR1 LGHDT and CDR2 YNNKEL (reference sequence). CDR3 length: 15 residues. The ends were cut back, 0 bases at V and 2 bases at J, with 10 bases in the middle. This TCR derives from a man in his 60s with colorectal cancer. The sequencing input was PBMCs. The chain links TRBV3-1 (or the pseudogene TRBV3-2) to TRBJ2-5; D call uncertain. The CDR3 sequence is CASSQESRIQETQYF. CDR3 bases: TGTGCCAGCAGCCAAGAATCCCGGATTCAAGAGACCCAGTACTTC.